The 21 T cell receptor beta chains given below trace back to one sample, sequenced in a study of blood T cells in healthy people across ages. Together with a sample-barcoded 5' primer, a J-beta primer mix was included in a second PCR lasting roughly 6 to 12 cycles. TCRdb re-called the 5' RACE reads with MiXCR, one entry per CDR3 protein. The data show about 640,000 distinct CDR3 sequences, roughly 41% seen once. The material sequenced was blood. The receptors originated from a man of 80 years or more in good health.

As DNA, the CDR3 is TGTGCCAGCAGCATCAGCCGGACTAGAGCGGGCACAGATACGCAGTATTTT. Its protein product is CASSISRTRAGTDTQYF. The rearrangement uses TRBV27 and TRBJ2-3; 7 nucleotides align to TRBD2. This CDR3 contains 17 residues. Per the germline V gene, CDR1 is MNHEY and CDR2 is SMNVEV (reference sequence). With V trimmed by 6 bases and J by 1 base, 13 bases remained unmatched.

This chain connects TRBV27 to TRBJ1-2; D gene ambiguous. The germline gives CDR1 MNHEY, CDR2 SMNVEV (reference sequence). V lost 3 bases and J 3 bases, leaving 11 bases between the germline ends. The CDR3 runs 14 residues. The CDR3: CASSFGPSDYGYTF. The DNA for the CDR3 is TGTGCCAGCAGTTTCGGTCCCTCGGACTATGGCTACACCTTC.

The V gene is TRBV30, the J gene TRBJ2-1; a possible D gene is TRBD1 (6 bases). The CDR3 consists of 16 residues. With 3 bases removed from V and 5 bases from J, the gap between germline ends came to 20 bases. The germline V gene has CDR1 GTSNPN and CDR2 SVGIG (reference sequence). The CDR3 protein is CAWSQYLGAQDNEQFF. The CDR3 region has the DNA TGTGCCTGGAGCCAGTACTTGGGGGCGCAAGACAATGAGCAGTTCTTC.

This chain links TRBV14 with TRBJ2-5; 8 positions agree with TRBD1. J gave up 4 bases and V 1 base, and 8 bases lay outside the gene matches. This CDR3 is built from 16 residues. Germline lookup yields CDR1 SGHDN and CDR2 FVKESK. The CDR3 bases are TGTGCCAGCAGCCAAGGTCCCAGGGGGCAAAGAGAGACCCAGTACTTC. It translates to CASSQGPRGQRETQYF.

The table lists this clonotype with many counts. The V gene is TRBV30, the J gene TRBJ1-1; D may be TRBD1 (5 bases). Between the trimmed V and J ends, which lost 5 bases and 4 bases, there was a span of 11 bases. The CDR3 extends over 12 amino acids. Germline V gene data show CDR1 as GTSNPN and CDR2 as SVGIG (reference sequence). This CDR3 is CAWGAGFTEAFF. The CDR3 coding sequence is TGTGCCTGGGGCGCAGGGTTCACTGAAGCTTTCTTT.

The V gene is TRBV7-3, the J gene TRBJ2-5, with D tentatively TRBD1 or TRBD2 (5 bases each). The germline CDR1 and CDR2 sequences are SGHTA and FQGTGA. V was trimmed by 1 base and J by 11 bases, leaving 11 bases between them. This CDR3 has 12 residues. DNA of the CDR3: TGTGCCAGCAGCTTAATTGGGGGTGAGCAGTACTTC. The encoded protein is CASSLIGGEQYF.

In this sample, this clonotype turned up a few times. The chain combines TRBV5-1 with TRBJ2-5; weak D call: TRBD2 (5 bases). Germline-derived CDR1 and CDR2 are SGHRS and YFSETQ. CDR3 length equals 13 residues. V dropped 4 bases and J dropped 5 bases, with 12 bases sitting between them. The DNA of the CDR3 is TGCGCCAGCAGCCGCGAGGGTATGGAGACCCAGTACTTC. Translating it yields CASSREGMETQYF.

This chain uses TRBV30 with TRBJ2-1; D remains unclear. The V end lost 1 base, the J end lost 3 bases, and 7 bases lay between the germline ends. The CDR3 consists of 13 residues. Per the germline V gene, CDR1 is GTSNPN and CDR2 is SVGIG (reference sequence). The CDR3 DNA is TGTGCCTGGAGTGGACTGCGCTACAATGAGCAGTTCTTC. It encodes CAWSGLRYNEQFF.

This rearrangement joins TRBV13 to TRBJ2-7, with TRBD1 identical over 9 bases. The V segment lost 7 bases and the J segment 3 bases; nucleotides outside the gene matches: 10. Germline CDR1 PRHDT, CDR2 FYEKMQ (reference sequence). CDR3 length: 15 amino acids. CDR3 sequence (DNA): TGTGCCAGCACCCAACCGGGACAGGGACTCTACGAGCAGTACTTC. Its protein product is CASTQPGQGLYEQYF.

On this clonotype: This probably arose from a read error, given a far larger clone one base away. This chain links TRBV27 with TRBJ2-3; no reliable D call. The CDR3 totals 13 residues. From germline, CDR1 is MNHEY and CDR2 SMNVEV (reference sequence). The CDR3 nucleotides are TGTACCAGCAGTTTAGTCGGAACAGATACGCAGTATTTT. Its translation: CTSSLVGTDTQYF.

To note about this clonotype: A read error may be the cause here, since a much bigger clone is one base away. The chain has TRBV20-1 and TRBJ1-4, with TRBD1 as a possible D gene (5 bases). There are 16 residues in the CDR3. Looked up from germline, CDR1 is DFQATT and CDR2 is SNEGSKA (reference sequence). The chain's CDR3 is CSARQFLSGANEELFF. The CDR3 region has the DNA TGCAGTGCTCGACAGTTCTTAAGCGGAGCTAATGAAGAACTGTTTTTT.

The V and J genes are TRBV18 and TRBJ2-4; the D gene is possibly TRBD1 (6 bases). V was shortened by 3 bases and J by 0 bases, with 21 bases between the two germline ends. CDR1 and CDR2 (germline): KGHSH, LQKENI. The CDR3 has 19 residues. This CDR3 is CASSPSPISGVGAKNIQYF. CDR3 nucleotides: TGTGCCAGCTCACCCTCGCCTATTTCAGGGGTAGGAGCCAAAAACATTCAGTACTTC.

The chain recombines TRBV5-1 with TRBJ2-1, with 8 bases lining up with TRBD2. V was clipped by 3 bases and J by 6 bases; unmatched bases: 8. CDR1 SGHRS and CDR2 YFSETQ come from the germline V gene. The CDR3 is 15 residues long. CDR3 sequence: CASSSIAGLLNEQFF. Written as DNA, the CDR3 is TGCGCCAGCAGCTCAATAGCGGGGCTTCTCAATGAGCAGTTCTTC.

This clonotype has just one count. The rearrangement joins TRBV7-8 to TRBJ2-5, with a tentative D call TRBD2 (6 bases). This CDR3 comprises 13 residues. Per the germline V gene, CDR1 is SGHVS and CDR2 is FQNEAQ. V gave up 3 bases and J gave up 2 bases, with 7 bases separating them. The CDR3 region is CASSFREQETQYF. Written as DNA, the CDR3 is TGTGCCAGCAGCTTCCGGGAGCAAGAGACCCAGTACTTC.

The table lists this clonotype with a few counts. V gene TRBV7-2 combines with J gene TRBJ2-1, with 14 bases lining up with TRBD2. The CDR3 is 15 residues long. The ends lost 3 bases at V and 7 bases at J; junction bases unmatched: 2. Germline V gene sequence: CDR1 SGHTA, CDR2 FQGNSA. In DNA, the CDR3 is TGTGCCAGCAGCTTCCGGACTAGCGGGAGGAATGAGCAGTTCTTC. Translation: CASSFRTSGRNEQFF.

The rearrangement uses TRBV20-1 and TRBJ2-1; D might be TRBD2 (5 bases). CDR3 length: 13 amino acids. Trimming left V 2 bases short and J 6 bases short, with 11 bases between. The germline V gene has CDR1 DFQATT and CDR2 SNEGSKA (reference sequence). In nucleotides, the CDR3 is TGCAGTGCTAGAAATACTAGATTCAATGAGCAGTTCTTC. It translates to CSARNTRFNEQFF.

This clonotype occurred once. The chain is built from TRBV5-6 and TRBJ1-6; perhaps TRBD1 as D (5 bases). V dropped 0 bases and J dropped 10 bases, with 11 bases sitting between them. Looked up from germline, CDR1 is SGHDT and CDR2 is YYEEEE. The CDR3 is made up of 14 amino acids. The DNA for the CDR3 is TGTGCCAGCAGCTTGGCCCCCAGGGAATCACCCCTCCACTTT. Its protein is CASSLAPRESPLHF.

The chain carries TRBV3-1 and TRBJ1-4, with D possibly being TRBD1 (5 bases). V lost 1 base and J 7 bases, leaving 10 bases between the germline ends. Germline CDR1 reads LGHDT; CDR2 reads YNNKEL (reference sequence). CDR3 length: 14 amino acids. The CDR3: CASSQGGRGEKLFF. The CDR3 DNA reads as TGTGCCAGCAGCCAAGGGGGCCGGGGTGAAAAACTGTTTTTT.

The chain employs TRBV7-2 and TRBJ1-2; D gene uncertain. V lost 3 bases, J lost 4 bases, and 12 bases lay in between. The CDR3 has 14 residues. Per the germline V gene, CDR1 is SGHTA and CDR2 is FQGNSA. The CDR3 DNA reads TGTGCCAGCAGCTTTTATCGGATCTCCTATGGCTACACCTTC. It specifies CASSFYRISYGYTF.

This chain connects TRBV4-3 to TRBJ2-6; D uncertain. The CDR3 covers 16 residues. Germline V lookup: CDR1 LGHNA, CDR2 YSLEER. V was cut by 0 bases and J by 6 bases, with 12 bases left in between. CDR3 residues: CASSQEVPSMANVLTF. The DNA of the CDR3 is TGCGCCAGCAGCCAAGAGGTACCATCCATGGCCAACGTCCTGACTTTC.

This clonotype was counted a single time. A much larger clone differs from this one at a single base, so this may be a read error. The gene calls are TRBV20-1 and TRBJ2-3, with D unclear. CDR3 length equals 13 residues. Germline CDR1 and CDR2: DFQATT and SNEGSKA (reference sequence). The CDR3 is CSARGGSRDTQYF. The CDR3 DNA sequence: TGCAGTGCTAGAGGGGGTAGCAGAGATACGCAGTATTTT.